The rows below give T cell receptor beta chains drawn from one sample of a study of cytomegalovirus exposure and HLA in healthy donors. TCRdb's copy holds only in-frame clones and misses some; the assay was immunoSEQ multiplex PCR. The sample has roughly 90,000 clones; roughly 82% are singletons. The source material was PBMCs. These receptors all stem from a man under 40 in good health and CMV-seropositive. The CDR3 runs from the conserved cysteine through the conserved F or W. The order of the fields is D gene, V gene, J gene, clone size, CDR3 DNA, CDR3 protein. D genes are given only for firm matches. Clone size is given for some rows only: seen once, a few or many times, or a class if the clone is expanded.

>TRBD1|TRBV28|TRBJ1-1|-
TGTGCCAGCACCCAGGGGGCGATGAACACTGAAGCTTTCTTT
CASTQGAMNTEAFF
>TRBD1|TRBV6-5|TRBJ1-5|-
TGTGCCAGCAGTTCCCAGGGGGACGGCAATCAGCCCCAGCATTTT
CASSSQGDGNQPQHF
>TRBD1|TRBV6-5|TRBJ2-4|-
TGTGCCAGCTCACAGGGGCTGACCAAAAACATTCAGTACTTC
CASSQGLTKNIQYF
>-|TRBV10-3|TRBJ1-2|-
TGTGCCACTTCGGGGAGGGATATAAACTATGGCTACACCTTC
CATSGRDINYGYTF
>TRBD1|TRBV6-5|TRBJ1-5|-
TGTGCCAGCAGTTTGGGACAGCCTAGTGGCAATCAGCCCCAGCATTTT
CASSLGQPSGNQPQHF
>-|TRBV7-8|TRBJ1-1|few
TGTGCCAGCAGCTTAGCTGGCAGGGGAAACACTGAAGCTTTCTTT
CASSLAGRGNTEAFF
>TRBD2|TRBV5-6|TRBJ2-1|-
TGTGCCAGCAGCCCAGGACTAGCGGGAGCGAATGAGCAGTTCTTC
CASSPGLAGANEQFF
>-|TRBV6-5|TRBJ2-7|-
TGTGCCAGCAGTCTCGGACAGACCTACGAGCAGTACTTC
CASSLGQTYEQYF
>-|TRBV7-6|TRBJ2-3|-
TGTGCCAGCAGCTTAGAACCGGGGATCACAGATACGCAGTATTTT
CASSLEPGITDTQYF
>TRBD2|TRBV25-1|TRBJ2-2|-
TGTGCCAGCGGGGATCCGCGGGGGGCCGGGGAGCTGTTTTTT
CASGDPRGAGELFF
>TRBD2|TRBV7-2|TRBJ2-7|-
TGTGCCAGCAGCTCAACCCCGGGAGGGCCGTACGAGCAGTACTTC
CASSSTPGGPYEQYF
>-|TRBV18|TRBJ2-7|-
TGTGCCAGCTCACTACTAGGCGGGACAGTCGGCTACGAGCAGTACTTC
CASSLLGGTVGYEQYF